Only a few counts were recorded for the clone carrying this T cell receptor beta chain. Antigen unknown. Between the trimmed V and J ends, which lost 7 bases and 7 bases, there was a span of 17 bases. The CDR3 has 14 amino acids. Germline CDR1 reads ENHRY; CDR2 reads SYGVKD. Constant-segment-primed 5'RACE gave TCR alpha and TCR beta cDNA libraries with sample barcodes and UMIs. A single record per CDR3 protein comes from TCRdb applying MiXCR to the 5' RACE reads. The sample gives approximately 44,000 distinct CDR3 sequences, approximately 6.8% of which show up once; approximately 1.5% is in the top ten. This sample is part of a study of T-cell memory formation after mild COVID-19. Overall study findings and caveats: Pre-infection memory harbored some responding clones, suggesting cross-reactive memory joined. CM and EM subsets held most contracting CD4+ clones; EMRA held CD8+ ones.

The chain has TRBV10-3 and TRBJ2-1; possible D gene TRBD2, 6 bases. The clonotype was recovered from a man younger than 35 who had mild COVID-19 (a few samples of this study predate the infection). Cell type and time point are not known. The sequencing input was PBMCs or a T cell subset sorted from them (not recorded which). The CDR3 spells CAITRGGDVNEQFF. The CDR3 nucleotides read TGTGCCATCACCCGAGGAGGGGATGTGAATGAGCAGTTCTTC.